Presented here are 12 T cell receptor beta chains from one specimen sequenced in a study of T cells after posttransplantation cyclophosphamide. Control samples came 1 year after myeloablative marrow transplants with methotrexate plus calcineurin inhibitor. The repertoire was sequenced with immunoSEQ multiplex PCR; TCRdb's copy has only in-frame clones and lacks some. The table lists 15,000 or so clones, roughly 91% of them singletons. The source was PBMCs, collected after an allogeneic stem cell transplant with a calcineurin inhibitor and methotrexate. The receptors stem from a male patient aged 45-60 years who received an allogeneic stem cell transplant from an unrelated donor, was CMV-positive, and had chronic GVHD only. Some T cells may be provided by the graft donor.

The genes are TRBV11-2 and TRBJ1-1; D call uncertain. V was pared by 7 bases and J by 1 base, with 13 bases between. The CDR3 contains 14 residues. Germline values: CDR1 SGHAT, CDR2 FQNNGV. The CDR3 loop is CASTSGEGNTEAFF. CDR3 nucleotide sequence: TGTGCCAGCACCTCCGGGGAAGGGAACACTGAAGCTTTCTTT.

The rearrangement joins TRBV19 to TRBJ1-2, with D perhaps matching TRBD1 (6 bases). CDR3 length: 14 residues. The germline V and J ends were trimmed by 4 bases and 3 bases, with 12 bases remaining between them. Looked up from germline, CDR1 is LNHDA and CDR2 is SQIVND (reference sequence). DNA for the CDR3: TGTGCCAGTAGTAAGGGGGGGTTCCACTATGGCTACACCTTC. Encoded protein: CASSKGGFHYGYTF.

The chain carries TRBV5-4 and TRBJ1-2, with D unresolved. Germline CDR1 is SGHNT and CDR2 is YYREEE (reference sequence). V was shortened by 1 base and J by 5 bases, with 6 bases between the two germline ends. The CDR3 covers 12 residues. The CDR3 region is CASSLSQYGYTF. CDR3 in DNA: TGTGCCAGCAGCTTGAGTCAGTATGGCTACACCTTC.

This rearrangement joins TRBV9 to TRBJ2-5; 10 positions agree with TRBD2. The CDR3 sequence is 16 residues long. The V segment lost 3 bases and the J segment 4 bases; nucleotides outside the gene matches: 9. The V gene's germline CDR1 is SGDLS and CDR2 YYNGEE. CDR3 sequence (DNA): TGTGCCAGCAGCGGGAGCCCGGGACTAGCGTTAGAGACCCAGTACTTC. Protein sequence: CASSGSPGLALETQYF.

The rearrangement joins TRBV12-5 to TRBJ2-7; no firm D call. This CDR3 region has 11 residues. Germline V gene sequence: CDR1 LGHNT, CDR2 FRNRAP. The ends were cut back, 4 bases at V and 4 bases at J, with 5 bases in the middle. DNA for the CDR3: TGTGCTAGTGGTTCGGGTTACGAGCAGTACTTC. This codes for CASGSGYEQYF.

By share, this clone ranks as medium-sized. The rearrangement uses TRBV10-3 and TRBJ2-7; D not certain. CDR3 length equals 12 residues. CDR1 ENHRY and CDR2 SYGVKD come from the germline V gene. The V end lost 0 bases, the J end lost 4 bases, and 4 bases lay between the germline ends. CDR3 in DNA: TGTGCCATCAGTGAGTCGGAGTACGAGCAGTACTTC. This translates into CAISESEYEQYF.

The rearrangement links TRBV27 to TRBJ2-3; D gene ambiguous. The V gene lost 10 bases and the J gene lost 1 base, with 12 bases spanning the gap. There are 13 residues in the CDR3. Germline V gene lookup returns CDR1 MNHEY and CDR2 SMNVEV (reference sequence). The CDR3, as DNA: TGTGCCACTAAACCCCTCCGCACAGATACGCAGTATTTT. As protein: CATKPLRTDTQYF.

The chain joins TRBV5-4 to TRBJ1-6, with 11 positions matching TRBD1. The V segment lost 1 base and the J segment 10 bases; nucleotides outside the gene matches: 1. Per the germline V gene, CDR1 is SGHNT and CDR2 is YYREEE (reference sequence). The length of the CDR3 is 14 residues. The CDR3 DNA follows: TGTGCCAGCAGCTTGAGGGACAGGGGGTCACCCCTCCACTTT. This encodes CASSLRDRGSPLHF.

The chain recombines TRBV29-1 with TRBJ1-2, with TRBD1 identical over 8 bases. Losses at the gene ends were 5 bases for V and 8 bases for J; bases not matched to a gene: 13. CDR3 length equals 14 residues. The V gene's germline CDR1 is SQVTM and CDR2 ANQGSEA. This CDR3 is CSVTQGARSEGYTF. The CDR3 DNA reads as TGCAGCGTTACCCAGGGGGCGCGGAGCGAGGGCTACACCTTC.

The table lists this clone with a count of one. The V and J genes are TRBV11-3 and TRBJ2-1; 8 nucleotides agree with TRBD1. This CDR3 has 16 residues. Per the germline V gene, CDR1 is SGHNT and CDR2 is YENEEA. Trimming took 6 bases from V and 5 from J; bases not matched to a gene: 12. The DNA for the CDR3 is TGTGCCAGCAGTCTAAATGACAGGGGATCTCACAATGAGCAGTTCTTC. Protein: CASSLNDRGSHNEQFF.

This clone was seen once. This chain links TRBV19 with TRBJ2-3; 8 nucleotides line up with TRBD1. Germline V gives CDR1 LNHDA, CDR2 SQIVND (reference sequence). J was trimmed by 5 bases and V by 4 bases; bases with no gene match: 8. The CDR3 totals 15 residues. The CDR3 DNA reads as TGTGCCAGTAGTAAAGACAGGGGTTTGGTAGATACGCAGTATTTT. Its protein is CASSKDRGLVDTQYF.

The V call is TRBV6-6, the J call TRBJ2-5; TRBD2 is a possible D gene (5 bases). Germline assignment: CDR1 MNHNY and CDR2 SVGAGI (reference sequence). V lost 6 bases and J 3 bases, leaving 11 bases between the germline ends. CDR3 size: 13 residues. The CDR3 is CASSRGPKETQYF. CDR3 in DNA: TGTGCCAGCAGCCGAGGGCCCAAAGAGACCCAGTACTTC.